A selection of T cell receptor beta chains follows, all from one sample in a study of T-cell memory formation after mild COVID-19. A single record per CDR3 protein comes from TCRdb applying MiXCR to the 5' RACE reads. The sample includes 250,000 or so distinct CDR3 sequences, 7.5% to 10% of them seen just once. Material for sequencing was PBMCs or a T cell subset sorted from them (not recorded which). The receptors stem from a man between 18 and 35 years old who had mild COVID-19 (a few samples of this study predate the infection). Cell type and time point are not known. CDR3s include the opening cysteine and the closing phenylalanine or tryptophan. The D gene is left open where the match is weak. Part of the rows lack a size; the others show once, few, many or a class for expanded clones.

v_call,j_call,d_call,clone_size,cdr3_nt,cdr3_aa
TRBV20-1,TRBJ2-1,.,.,TGCAGTCTCAAGGAGGGATACAATGAGCAGTTCTTC,CSLKEGYNEQFF
TRBV12-3/TRBV12-4,TRBJ2-1,TRBD1,.,TGTGCCAGCAGTTTGACGGGACAGGCCCACAATGAGCAGTTCTTC,CASSLTGQAHNEQFF
TRBV7-2,TRBJ2-3,.,few,TGTGCCAGCAGCTTGGGCGTGGGGGGAGGCCCTACGCAGTATTTT,CASSLGVGGGPTQYF
TRBV5-1,TRBJ2-3,.,.,TGCGCCAGCAGCTTGGAAGGGGGGGCAGATACGCAGTATTTT,CASSLEGGADTQYF
TRBV7-9,TRBJ2-3,.,.,TGTGCCAGCAGCTCTAGCGGCACAGATACGCAGTATTTT,CASSSSGTDTQYF
TRBV6-2/TRBV6-3,TRBJ2-1,.,few,TGTGCCAGCAGTTATAGCCCAGCCCTAGCGCGTTACAATGAGCAGTTCTTC,CASSYSPALARYNEQFF
TRBV20-1,TRBJ1-5,TRBD1,few,TGCAGTGCTAGTGAGGGGGCTGGTCAGCCCCAGCATTTT,CSASEGAGQPQHF
TRBV4-1,TRBJ1-1,.,few,TGCGCCAGCAGCCAAAGGACAGTTACCATGAACACTGAAGCTTTCTTT,CASSQRTVTMNTEAFF
TRBV7-6,TRBJ2-2,TRBD1,.,TGTGCCAGCAGCTCAAGACAGGGGGCGAGAACCGGGGAGCTGTTTTTT,CASSSRQGARTGELFF
TRBV5-4,TRBJ2-5,TRBD1,few,TGTGCCAGCAGTCCGGACAGGGGTGTCGGGACCCAGTACTTC,CASSPDRGVGTQYF
TRBV6-1,TRBJ2-1,.,.,TGTGCCAGCAGTGAAGTTGGGGGGCGGGGCAATGAGCAGTTCTTC,CASSEVGGRGNEQFF
TRBV7-8,TRBJ1-5,.,many,TGTGCCAGCAGTCCTGACAGAAATCAGCCCCAGCATTTT,CASSPDRNQPQHF
TRBV5-1,TRBJ2-2,.,.,TGCGCCAGCAGCTTTCAGGGGTCCACCGGGGAGCTGTTTTTT,CASSFQGSTGELFF
TRBV15,TRBJ2-5,TRBD2,many,TGTGCCACCAGCCCTGGACTAGCGGGCCAAGAGACCCAGTACTTC,CATSPGLAGQETQYF
TRBV20-1,TRBJ2-5,TRBD1,few,TGCAGTGCTAGGGACAGGGTAGGCCAAGAGACCCAGTACTTC,CSARDRVGQETQYF
TRBV3-1,TRBJ1-5,TRBD1,.,TGTGCCAGCAGCCGGAGTGGGGACAGGGCCCAGCATTTT,CASSRSGDRAQHF
TRBV6-2/TRBV6-3,TRBJ2-5,.,few,TGTGCCAGCAGTTACCCCGGGGGTACCCAGTACTTC,CASSYPGGTQYF
TRBV2,TRBJ1-1,TRBD1,.,TGTGCCAGCAGTGAACGCCAGGGGGCAGGGACTGAAGCTTTCTTT,CASSERQGAGTEAFF
TRBV7-9,TRBJ1-6,TRBD1,few,TGTGCCAGCAGCCTGGTACAGGGGATAAATTCACCCCTCCACTTT,CASSLVQGINSPLHF
TRBV5-4,TRBJ2-2,.,few,TGTGCCAGCAGCGTATTAAACACCGGGGAGCTGTTTTTT,CASSVLNTGELFF
TRBV7-9,TRBJ1-2,.,many,TGTGCCAGCAGCCGTCTCCCTAACTATGGCTACACCTTC,CASSRLPNYGYTF
TRBV6-1,TRBJ2-3,.,.,TGTGCCAGCAGTGAGCCAGGGGTTGGCACAGATACGCAGTATTTT,CASSEPGVGTDTQYF
TRBV10-3,TRBJ2-1,TRBD2,many,TGTGCCACCCTAGCGGGGGGTAACAATGAGCAGTTCTTC,CATLAGGNNEQFF
TRBV4-2,TRBJ1-1,.,.,TGTGCCAGCAGCCAAGACCGGGGGAGGGACACTGAAGCTTTCTTT,CASSQDRGRDTEAFF
TRBV4-3,TRBJ2-1,TRBD2,.,TGCGCCAGCAGCCTTGAAAGGGCGGGGGGTTACAATGAGCAGTTCTTC,CASSLERAGGYNEQFF
TRBV6-5,TRBJ1-1,.,.,TGTGCCAGCAGCCAGGGGCAGGCTGAAGCTTTCTTT,CASSQGQAEAFF
TRBV5-1,TRBJ1-1,.,few,TGCGCCAGCAGCTTGGAGAGTTTAGGGAGTCGGGGCACTGAAGCTTTCTTT,CASSLESLGSRGTEAFF